This entry concerns a single T cell receptor beta chain. TCRdb re-called clones via MiXCR from the PCR reads. The data show 6,000 to 8,500 clones, about 30% seen once. Thyroid surgery was preceded by no treatment in any patient. These data come from a study of metastatic and nonmetastatic thyroid tumors. V lost 4 bases, J lost 2 bases, and 9 bases stayed unmatched. The germline CDR1 and CDR2 sequences are SGHTS and YDEGEE. This CDR3 contains 16 residues. The chain joins TRBV5-8 to TRBJ1-1, with 9 bases that match TRBD1. The sequence was obtained from a male donor with papillary thyroid cancer or a benign thyroid nodule (not recorded which). Some clones in this sample may be carry-over from other donors' samples. What was sequenced was adjacent normal tissue. CDR3 amino acids: CASSLMTGGGNTEAFF. In DNA, the CDR3 is TGTGCCAGCAGCCTAATGACAGGGGGGGGAAACACTGAAGCTTTCTTT.